The next 30 T cell receptor beta chains were all read from a single sample in a study of CD8+ T cells in alopecia areata. cDNA serving as the sequencing template came from extracted, reverse transcribed RNA. Clones were sequenced by immunoSEQ multiplex PCR, and TCRdb holds only the in-frame ones, with some missing. The sample yields 55,000 to 75,000 clones, 45% to 50% seen once. Here the sequenced sample was CD8+ T cells sorted from blood, taken at week 0. Receptors were obtained from a human donor with alopecia areata.

The CDR3 nucleotides read TGCGCCAGCAGCCAAGACGCGGCCCTGGACATTCAGTACTTC. Protein sequence: CASSQDAALDIQYF. This chain joins TRBV4-1 and TRBJ2-4; D unresolved. The CDR3 runs to 14 residues. V lost 0 bases to trimming and J lost 8 bases, with 11 bases between them. The germline V gene encodes CDR1 MGHRA and CDR2 YSYEKL.

The chain has TRBV6-6 and TRBJ2-5; a weak D match, TRBD1 (6 bases). Germline loops: CDR1 MNHNY, CDR2 SVGAGI (reference sequence). The CDR3 is 11 residues long. V dropped 7 bases and J dropped 10 bases, with 13 bases sitting between them. The CDR3 spells CASTSTGNQYF. In DNA form, the CDR3 reads TGTGCCAGCACCTCCACAGGGAACCAGTACTTC.

The chain is built from TRBV9 and TRBJ1-3, with unresolved D. Germline V gene sequence: CDR1 SGDLS, CDR2 YYNGEE. V was shortened by 3 bases and J by 0 bases, with 1 base between the two germline ends. This CDR3 is 12 amino acids long. CDR3: CASSGSGNTIYF. CDR3 in DNA: TGTGCCAGCAGCGGCTCTGGAAACACCATATATTTT.

Notes on this clone: A junction end diverges from the germline sequence, so it may reflect a read error. The chain carries TRBV11-2 and TRBJ1-2, with D perhaps TRBD1 (5 bases). The CDR3 has 14 residues. Germline lookup yields CDR1 SGHAT and CDR2 FQNNGV. The CDR3 sequence: CAGSEGRPNYGYTF. CDR3 nucleotides: TGTGCCGGCAGCGAGGGGCGGCCGAACTATGGCTACACCTTC.

The chain employs TRBV27 and TRBJ2-1, with D perhaps TRBD2 (7 bases). Germline V gives CDR1 MNHEY, CDR2 SMNVEV (reference sequence). The length of the CDR3 is 13 residues. The germline V and J ends were trimmed by 5 bases and 8 bases, with 13 bases remaining between them. The CDR3 here is CASSPGGGDEQFF. CDR3 coding DNA: TGTGCCAGCAGTCCTGGAGGGGGGGATGAGCAGTTCTTC.

The rearrangement links TRBV9 to TRBJ2-1; weak D call: TRBD2 (5 bases). Germline lookup yields CDR1 SGDLS and CDR2 YYNGEE. This CDR3 region has 11 residues. The V end lost 4 bases, the J end lost 9 bases, and 8 bases lay between the germline ends. The CDR3: CASSPLGEQFF. CDR3 sequence (DNA): TGTGCCAGCAGCCCACTAGGTGAGCAGTTCTTC. Complete variable domain (other parts from reference TRBV9 and TRBJ2-1): DSGVTQTPKHLITATGQRVTLRCSPRSGDLSVYWYQQSLDQGLQFLIQYYNGEERAKGNILERFSAQQFPDLHSELNLSSLELGDSALYFCASSPLGEQFFGPGTRLTVL.

This clone has more than one count but fewer than ten. This sequence joins TRBV7-9 and TRBJ2-3, with a possible D match to TRBD2 (5 bases). Looked up from germline, CDR1 is SEHNR and CDR2 is FQNEAQ (reference sequence). The CDR3 is 16 residues long. V lost 5 bases, J lost 2 bases, and 17 bases lay in between. CDR3 loop: CASSTPAGISTDTQYF. In DNA form, the CDR3 reads TGTGCCAGCAGCACACCGGCGGGCATTTCCACAGATACGCAGTATTTT.

On this clone itself: A read error is likely here: a far larger clone is one base away. The sample carries other DNA sequences with the same CDR3. The chain combines TRBV11-2 with TRBJ1-1, with D tentatively TRBD1 (5 bases). The CDR3 totals 12 residues. The ends were cut back, 3 bases at V and 4 bases at J, with 6 bases in the middle. Germline assignment: CDR1 SGHAT and CDR2 FQNNGV. CDR3 loop: CASSFGTTEAFF. CDR3 DNA: TGTGCCAGCAGCTTCGGGACCACTGAAGCTTTCTTT.

J is TRBJ2-7 and V is TRBV4-1, with D tentatively TRBD2 (6 bases). The CDR3 has 12 residues. The V end lost 3 bases, the J end lost 6 bases, and 9 bases lay between the germline ends. The germline gives CDR1 MGHRA, CDR2 YSYEKL. The CDR3, as DNA: TGCGCCAGCAGCCAGGAGGGTTCCGAGCAGTACTTC. Translated: CASSQEGSEQYF.

This clone came up a few times. In nucleotides, the CDR3 is TGTGCCAGCAGTTCACCGGGACAGGGGTTTGAGACCCAGTACTTC. It specifies CASSSPGQGFETQYF. The chain joins TRBV27 to TRBJ2-5; 10 nucleotides match TRBD1. Germline V gives CDR1 MNHEY, CDR2 SMNVEV (reference sequence). The CDR3 sequence is 15 residues long. J gave up 5 bases and V 4 bases, and 7 bases lay outside the gene matches.

J is TRBJ1-4 and V is TRBV30, with no clear D. The CDR3 has 13 amino acids. Germline values: CDR1 GTSNPN, CDR2 SVGIG (reference sequence). The V and J ends lost 4 bases and 3 bases respectively, with 9 bases between them. The CDR3 here is CAWKDPPNEKLFF. The CDR3 region has the DNA TGTGCCTGGAAAGACCCGCCTAATGAAAAACTGTTTTTT.

The rearrangement joins TRBV29-1 to TRBJ2-7; a possible D gene is TRBD1 (6 bases). Trimming left V 5 bases short and J 4 bases short, with 12 bases between. In germline, CDR1 is SQVTM, CDR2 ANQGSEA. The CDR3 has 12 amino acids. The CDR3 here is CSVLGQKYEQYF. For the CDR3, the DNA is TGCAGCGTTTTAGGACAGAAGTACGAGCAGTACTTC.

The CDR3 nucleotides read TGCGCCAGCAGCCAAGGGTGGAACACCGGGGAGCTGTTTTTT. Protein product: CASSQGWNTGELFF. The chain links TRBV4-1 to TRBJ2-2; D unclear. V lost 1 base to trimming and J lost 1 base, with 4 bases between them. Germline V lookup: CDR1 MGHRA, CDR2 YSYEKL. This CDR3 is built from 14 residues.

This clone has a handful of counts. This chain joins TRBV29-1 and TRBJ2-5; a weak D match, TRBD2 (5 bases). V lost 6 bases and J lost 5, with 16 bases in between. This CDR3 has 13 residues. Germline CDR1 is SQVTM and CDR2 is ANQGSEA. CDR3: CSVQRETMETQYF. The CDR3 DNA reads as TGCAGCGTCCAAAGGGAGACTATGGAGACCCAGTACTTC.

The chain carries TRBV7-2 and TRBJ2-3, with 9 bases lining up with TRBD2. CDR1 and CDR2 (germline): SGHTA, FQGNSA. V dropped 3 bases and J dropped 6; count of bases not matched to a gene: 4. This CDR3 has 14 residues. CDR3 residues: CASSFSGSRDTQYF. CDR3 nucleotides: TGTGCCAGCAGCTTTAGCGGGAGTCGGGATACGCAGTATTTT.

This rearrangement joins TRBV7-6 to TRBJ2-5; no definite D call. CDR1 is SGHVS, CDR2 FNYEAQ, per germline. The CDR3 sequence is 16 residues long. The germline V and J ends were trimmed by 1 base and 10 bases, with 22 bases remaining between them. CDR3 in amino acids: CASSLEVPPSVRRQYF. The CDR3 DNA reads TGTGCCAGCAGCTTAGAGGTCCCGCCCTCCGTAAGGCGCCAGTACTTC.

V and J are TRBV11-2 and TRBJ2-1, with TRBD2 identical over 7 bases. Germline CDR1 SGHAT, CDR2 FQNNGV. Germline trimming cut 4 bases from V and 3 bases from J; bases unmatched to any gene: 12. The CDR3 runs 17 residues. The CDR3 coding sequence is TGTGCCAGCAGCTCGCAACCCTCTAGCGGCGTCTACAATGAGCAGTTCTTC. Translation: CASSSQPSSGVYNEQFF.

The chain uses TRBV6-5 and TRBJ2-2; D ambiguous. Trimming pared 6 bases from V and 1 base from J, leaving 12 bases between. The germline V gene has CDR1 MNHEY and CDR2 SVGAGI. The CDR3 has 15 amino acids. CDR3 sequence (DNA): TGTGCCAGCAGCCCCTGGGCGGAGAACACCGGGGAGCTGTTTTTT. Amino acid sequence: CASSPWAENTGELFF.

This clone was seen more than once but under ten times. V usage is TRBV7-9 and J usage is TRBJ2-2, with 11 nucleotides matching TRBD2. CDR3 length: 16 amino acids. The V and J ends lost 9 bases and 1 base, in that order; junction bases with no gene match: 7. CDR1 SEHNR and CDR2 FQNEAQ come from the germline V gene (reference sequence). The DNA of the CDR3 is TGTGCCAGTATCAGGACTAGCGGGCAGAACACCGGGGAGCTGTTTTTT. Amino acids: CASIRTSGQNTGELFF.

The J gene is TRBJ1-2, the V gene TRBV4-1; TRBD1 agrees at 9 bases. The CDR3 has 16 amino acids. CDR1 is MGHRA, CDR2 YSYEKL, per germline. The V segment lost 2 bases and the J segment 3 bases; nucleotides outside the gene matches: 7. The CDR3 DNA is TGCGCCAGCAGCCAATCGAGGACAGGGGCGGACTATGGCTACACCTTC. Translated: CASSQSRTGADYGYTF.

The chain carries TRBV6-1 and TRBJ2-7; D unresolved. V gave up 6 bases and J gave up 3 bases, with 6 bases separating them. CDR3 size: 11 residues. The germline CDR1 and CDR2 sequences are MNHNS and SASEGT. CDR3 sequence (DNA): TGTGCCAGCAGCCAGAACTACGAGCAGTACTTC. Amino acids: CASSQNYEQYF.

The V call is TRBV6-1, the J call TRBJ2-2; no firm D call. The length of the CDR3 is 14 residues. The V end lost 11 bases, the J end lost 0 bases, and 13 bases lay between the germline ends. The germline CDR1 and CDR2 sequences are MNHNS and SASEGT. The CDR3 loop reads CAGKRLSNTGELFF. As DNA, the CDR3 is TGTGCCGGGAAGCGTCTATCGAACACCGGGGAGCTGTTTTTT.

This chain connects TRBV9 to TRBJ2-7, with TRBD1 matching 11 bases. The CDR3 consists of 15 residues. V lost 7 bases to trimming and J lost 1 base; unmatched junction nucleotides: 7. Per germline, CDR1 SGDLS and CDR2 YYNGEE. The CDR3 bases are TGTGCCAGCGCCGTAGGACAGGGGGCTTCCTACGAGCAGTACTTC. It translates to CASAVGQGASYEQYF.

The gene calls are TRBV27 and TRBJ1-2; D call uncertain. V lost 0 bases and J 6 bases, leaving 8 bases between the germline ends. Germline V gives CDR1 MNHEY, CDR2 SMNVEV (reference sequence). This CDR3 is built from 13 residues. Written as DNA, the CDR3 is TGTGCCAGCAGTTTATCTGGCAGGCATGGCTACACCTTC. Translating gives CASSLSGRHGYTF.

This clone appeared a few times. The rearrangement uses TRBV7-9 and TRBJ1-4; D possibly corresponds to TRBD1 (6 bases). The V gene's germline CDR1 is SEHNR and CDR2 FQNEAQ (reference sequence). V was cut by 11 bases and J by 0 bases, with 19 bases left in between. The CDR3 extends over 16 amino acids. The CDR3 protein is CASGGHQGPTNEKLFF. As DNA, the CDR3 is TGTGCCTCCGGGGGCCACCAGGGCCCAACTAATGAAAAACTGTTTTTT. The full variable domain, its missing parts supplied by reference TRBV7-9 and TRBJ1-4, is DTGVSQNPRHKITKRGQNVTFRCDPISEHNRLYWYRQTLGQGPEFLTYFQNEAQLEKSRLLSDRFSAERPKGSFSTLEIQRTEQGDSAMYLCASGGHQGPTNEKLFFGSGTQLSVL.

This sequence joins TRBV7-9 and TRBJ2-7; D might be TRBD1 (6 bases). The CDR3 extends over 14 amino acids. Per germline, CDR1 SEHNR and CDR2 FQNEAQ (reference sequence). Deletions cut 5 bases from V and 6 bases from J, with 17 bases between. The CDR3 coding sequence is TGTGCCAGCAGCACCCCGGGACATACCCGCGAGCAGTACTTC. Protein: CASSTPGHTREQYF.

The chain recombines TRBV28 with TRBJ2-6, with D tentatively TRBD1 (6 bases). V dropped 7 bases and J dropped 0 bases, with 19 bases sitting between them. Germline CDR1 MDHEN, CDR2 SYDVKM. The CDR3 runs to 18 residues. Written as DNA, the CDR3 is TGTGCCAGCAAATTCCCGGCAGGGGACCGCTCTGGGGCCAACGTCCTGACTTTC. Translated, it gives CASKFPAGDRSGANVLTF. The full variable domain, in which reference TRBV28 and TRBJ2-6 provide the parts outside the CDR3, is DVKVTQSSRYLVKRTGEKVFLECVQDMDHENMFWYRQDPGLGLRLIYFSYDVKMKEKGDIPEGYSVSREKKERFSLILESASTNQTSMYLCASKFPAGDRSGANVLTFGAGSRLTVL.

The chain employs TRBV14 and TRBJ2-7; 10 bases agree with TRBD2. The CDR3 contains 14 residues. CDR1 is SGHDN and CDR2 is FVKESK in the germline V gene. V gave up 4 bases and J gave up 3 bases; unmatched junction bases: 3. The CDR3 here is CASSLRTSGYEQYF. CDR3 DNA: TGTGCCAGCAGCCTGAGGACTAGCGGCTACGAGCAGTACTTC.

V usage is TRBV7-9 and J usage is TRBJ1-4; the D is unclear. CDR3 length: 12 amino acids. V shed 11 bases and J shed 8 bases, with 15 bases lying between them. Germline lookup yields CDR1 SEHNR and CDR2 FQNEAQ (reference sequence). CDR3 in DNA: TGTGCCGGCGGCCCCATAGGCGAAAAACTGTTTTTT. Translating it yields CAGGPIGEKLFF. Combining the CDR3 with reference TRBV7-9 and TRBJ1-4 gives the whole variable domain DTGVSQNPRHKITKRGQNVTFRCDPISEHNRLYWYRQTLGQGPEFLTYFQNEAQLEKSRLLSDRFSAERPKGSFSTLEIQRTEQGDSAMYLCAGGPIGEKLFFGSGTQLSVL.

The gene calls are TRBV27 and TRBJ2-1; the match to TRBD2 covers 9 bases. Germline values: CDR1 MNHEY, CDR2 SMNVEV (reference sequence). The V gene end was trimmed by 6 bases and the J gene end by 4 bases; junction bases not matched to a gene: 7. The CDR3 has 15 amino acids. In DNA, the CDR3 is TGTGCCAGCAGCGGGCGGGAGGGAGTTTACAATGAGCAGTTCTTC. The encoded protein is CASSGREGVYNEQFF.